This entry describes one T cell receptor beta chain. The target antigen is unknown. This sample was taken from a study of T cell responses to AZD1222 COVID-19 vaccine. Assay: immunoSEQ multiplex PCR; the TCRdb copy retains only in-frame clones and omits some. The profile shows about 180,000 clones, 88% of them singletons. Study-level points and caveats: Dominant at 160-218 and 743-854, vaccine-associated CD4 TCRs also spanned spike. White British people made up most donors, females outnumbered males, and clonal diversity was possibly underestimated. Among spike-specific TCRs, nearly half reportedly target unmutated variant regions.

The germline V gene has CDR1 MDHEN and CDR2 SYDVKM. V shed 5 bases and J shed 9 bases, with 11 bases lying between them. This CDR3 has 12 amino acids. Second-dose timings of about 4 or about 12 weeks were pooled. This specimen was peripheral blood, taken 28 days after the second AZD1222 dose. The V and J genes are TRBV28 and TRBJ1-5; tentative D call: TRBD1 (5 bases). This receptor was identified in an adult who received the AZD1222 COVID-19 vaccine. In nucleotides, the CDR3 is TGTGCCAGCAGTGCGCAGGGTTGGCCCCAGCATTTT. Translating it yields CASSAQGWPQHF.